The 11 T cell receptor beta chains presented below share a single source sample, sequenced in a study of OX40 agonist ivuxolimab in advanced cancers. Repertoires were generated with immunoSEQ multiplex PCR, while TCRdb's copy carries only in-frame clones and drops some. The data contain about 31,000 clones, about 87% of them singletons. The sequenced sample was CD4+ or CD8+ T cells sorted from blood, obtained in a trial of the OX40 agonist ivuxolimab. Receptors were obtained from an adult with an advanced solid tumor such as melanoma, head and neck, liver or kidney cancer.

The rearrangement links TRBV5-1 to TRBJ2-1; 9 nucleotides agree with TRBD2. V dropped 4 bases and J dropped 5; count of bases not matched to a gene: 4. The CDR3 length is 14 residues. Germline CDR1 reads SGHRS; CDR2 reads YFSETQ. CDR3 loop: CASSPTSGNNEQFF. The CDR3 region has the DNA TGCGCCAGCAGCCCGACTAGCGGAAACAATGAGCAGTTCTTC. Full variable domain (outside the CDR3, taken from reference TRBV5-1 and TRBJ2-1): KAGVTQTPRYLIKTRGQQVTLSCSPISGHRSVSWYQQTPGQGLQFLFEYFSETQRNKGNFPGRFSGRQFSNSRSEMNVSTLELGDSALYLCASSPTSGNNEQFFGPGTRLTVL.

This clone was counted between two and nine times. The rearrangement links TRBV27 to TRBJ2-5; TRBD2 aligns across 11 bases. Germline CDR1 reads MNHEY; CDR2 reads SMNVEV (reference sequence). The CDR3 is 14 residues long. V trimming: 6 bases; J trimming: 5 bases; junction bases outside the gene matches: 5. For the CDR3, the DNA is TGTGCCAGCAGAGGCCTAGCGGGAGGTGAGACCCAGTACTTC. It specifies CASRGLAGGETQYF.

In DNA form, the CDR3 reads TGTGCCAGCAGCAAGCTCGACAGGGATTGCACAGATACGCAGTATTTT. It is translated as CASSKLDRDCTDTQYF. This chain joins TRBV21-1 and TRBJ2-3; the listed D gene, TRBD1, was not tested against the DNA. TRBV21-1 is described as a pseudogene. The CDR3 has 16 residues.

The chain has TRBV27 and TRBJ2-5; D gene uncertain. Germline CDR1 reads MNHEY; CDR2 reads SMNVEV (reference sequence). This CDR3 contains 13 residues. V was trimmed by 3 bases and J by 2 bases, leaving 7 bases between them. CDR3 in DNA: TGTGCCAGCAGTTTTACCCCTCAAGAGACCCAGTACTTC. Residues: CASSFTPQETQYF.

The CDR3 DNA is TGTGCCAGCAGTGAACTAGCGGGTTCCTACAATGAGCAGTTCTTC. Translated, it gives CASSELAGSYNEQFF. The chain uses TRBV6-1 and TRBJ2-1; TRBD2 matches at 8 bases. Germline CDR1 MNHNS, CDR2 SASEGT. The V gene end was trimmed by 2 bases and the J gene end by 1 base; junction bases not matched to a gene: 1. This CDR3 spans 15 amino acids.

The DNA of the CDR3 is TGTGCCAGCAGCAAACCTGGCCAGGGAAGTCAGCCCCAGCATTTT. Protein product: CASSKPGQGSQPQHF. This sequence joins TRBV21-1 and TRBJ1-5; TRBD1, the table's D call, was not compared with the DNA. TRBV21-1 counts as a pseudogene. The CDR3 is 15 amino acids.

This clone has just one count. The rearrangement joins TRBV2 to TRBJ2-7; the match to TRBD1 covers 9 bases. The CDR3 covers 15 residues. Germline V lookup: CDR1 SNHLY, CDR2 FYNNEI. With V trimmed by 6 bases and J by 0 bases, 6 bases remained unmatched. The CDR3 sequence is CASSQDRGSSYEQYF. In nucleotides, the CDR3 is TGTGCCAGCAGCCAAGACAGGGGGAGCTCCTACGAGCAGTACTTC.

The table lists this clone with a count of one. Sequence at one end of the junction differs from germline and may be a read error. The chain links TRBV28 to TRBJ2-7, with D possibly matching TRBD2 (5 bases). This CDR3 region has 14 residues. In germline, CDR1 is MDHEN, CDR2 SYDVKM. The CDR3 DNA is TGTGCCAGCAGTCCTATCGATTGGTGGGGAGAGCGGTACTTC. This codes for CASSPIDWWGERYF.

The genes are TRBV7-6 and TRBJ2-1; 10 bases are shared with TRBD1. CDR1 is SGHVS, CDR2 FNYEAQ, per germline. Germline trimming cut 2 bases from V and 0 bases from J; bases unmatched to any gene: 13. The CDR3 covers 20 residues. CDR3 sequence (DNA): TGTGCCAGCAGCTTATGGGACAGGGGAAGTTTGTCGAGCTCCTACAATGAGCAGTTCTTC. Its translation: CASSLWDRGSLSSSYNEQFF.

The J gene is TRBJ2-1, the V gene TRBV6-6; D is undetermined. There are 13 residues in the CDR3. The germline CDR1 and CDR2 sequences are MNHNY and SVGAGI (reference sequence). The V end was cut by 4 bases, the J end by 3 bases, with 7 bases between. CDR3 bases: TGTGCCAGCAGTTTGGACGACTACAATGAGCAGTTCTTC. This codes for CASSLDDYNEQFF.

This clone came up once. The chain couples TRBV7-9 to TRBJ1-2; a possible D gene is TRBD1 (5 bases). CDR3 length: 14 amino acids. Germline CDR1 reads SEHNR; CDR2 reads FQNEAQ (reference sequence). Trimming removed 0 bases at V and 5 bases at J, with 10 bases between. CDR3: CASSLAGVGYGYTF. CDR3 DNA sequence: TGTGCCAGCAGCTTAGCAGGGGTTGGATATGGCTACACCTTC.